Presented here are 2 T cell receptor beta chains from one specimen sequenced in a study of T-cell memory formation after mild COVID-19. TCRdb independently ran MiXCR on the 5' RACE reads; one entry per CDR3 protein. This table holds approximately 260,000 distinct CDR3 sequences, roughly 17% found once. Sequences were obtained from PBMCs or a T cell subset sorted from them (not recorded which). The origin of the receptors is a man aged 18-30 years who had mild COVID-19 (a few samples of this study predate the infection). Cell type and time point are not known.

This clonotype was seen many times. The chain is built from TRBV4-2 and TRBJ2-5; D gene uncertain. Trimming took 0 bases from V and 5 from J, leaving 10 bases between them. This CDR3 contains 14 residues. Germline lookup yields CDR1 LGHNA and CDR2 YNFKEQ. In DNA form, the CDR3 reads TGTGCCAGCAGCCAAGATCGGACCCAGGAGACCCAGTACTTC. Translation gives CASSQDRTQETQYF.

This clonotype turned up a few times. The chain joins TRBV7-2 to TRBJ2-1, with no clear D. Trimming took off 5 bases at V and 12 bases at J, with 11 bases between the two ends. The CDR3 is 11 amino acids. Germline CDR1 is SGHTA and CDR2 is FQGNSA. The CDR3 DNA reads as TGTGCCAGCAGCCCCCGGGTCCGGCAGTTCTTC. This sequence encodes CASSPRVRQFF. Full variable domain (remainder filled in from reference TRBV7-2 and TRBJ2-1): GAGVSQSPSNKVTEKGKDVELRCDPISGHTALYWYRQSLGQGLEFLIYFQGNSAPDKSGLPSDRFSAERTGGSVSTLTIQRTQQEDSAVYLCASSPRVRQFFGPGTRLTVL.